This TCR beta chain was observed in a study of blood T cells in healthy people across ages. Through a sample-barcoded 5' primer and a J-beta primer mix, a second PCR was run for 7 to 11 cycles. Tags on each cDNA molecule came from a template-switch adaptor with 12 random nucleotides. MiXCR, applied by TCRdb to the 5' RACE reads, yields one record per CDR3 protein. The sample records about 750,000 distinct CDR3 sequences, about 55% being singletons. General study points: Age brought a roughly linear fall in TCR beta diversity measured per million T cells. Estimates of total diversity, which came from one million sequenced T cells, were considered to be underestimates.

As concerns this clonotype: As yet, its antigen is unknown.

Per sample, no less than 5.5 micrograms of total RNA were extracted. Trimming shortened V by 6 bases and J by 0 bases, and 9 bases separated the two germline ends. The CDR3 has 15 amino acids. The germline V gene encodes CDR1 LGHDT and CDR2 YNNKEL (reference sequence). The rearrangement links TRBV3-1 to TRBJ2-6; D is unclear. Sample: blood. This clonotype originated in an older man in good health. CDR3 nucleotides: TGTGCCAGCAGATTACGGGTCTCTGGGGCCAACGTCCTGACTTTC. This encodes CASRLRVSGANVLTF.